The entry that follows covers one T cell receptor beta chain sequence. Its target is not known. TCRdb's copy holds only in-frame clones and misses some; the assay was immunoSEQ multiplex PCR. The table shows about 130,000 clones, with 75% to 95% occurring only once. The sample originates from a study of T cell responses to AZD1222 COVID-19 vaccine. Background on the study: Analyses pooled second doses at about 4 or about 12 weeks. Whole-study findings and limits: Only six people who got AZD1222 tested seropositive at baseline. When two AZD1222 doses had been given, Spike-specific TCR breadth and depth rose. Donors in the cohort were predominantly white British and more often female, and clonal diversity was possibly underestimated.

This CDR3 has 13 amino acids. Trimming took 6 bases from V and 2 from J, leaving 10 bases between them. This specimen consisted of peripheral blood, obtained on day 0 of AZD1222 vaccination. This TCR derives from an adult in good health. V is TRBV12-3 or TRBV12-4 and J is TRBJ1-2; D gene unclear. DNA of the CDR3: TGTGCCAGCAGACGGACCGGAAACTATGGCTACACCTTC. Encoded protein: CASRRTGNYGYTF.